Presented here are 9 T cell receptor beta chains from one specimen sequenced in a study of shared clonotypes between healthy human individuals. Naive CD8 populations comprised CD45RO-negative cells positively selected for CCR7, excluding terminally differentiated effector memory CD45RA+ cells. Here immunoSEQ multiplex PCR was the method, and the copy in TCRdb shows in-frame clones only, minus some. Of about 2 million clones in the sample, roughly 94% were seen once. The specimen was naive CD8+ T cells sorted from blood. All receptors derive from a man in his late teens or twenties in good health.

The J gene is TRBJ2-5, the V gene TRBV7-9; TRBD2 aligns across 9 bases. The CDR3 sequence is 17 residues long. With V trimmed by 1 base and J by 1 base, 7 bases remained unmatched. CDR1 and CDR2 from the germline V gene are SEHNR and FQNEAQ (reference sequence). The CDR3 here is CASSLGGLAGLQETQYF. DNA for the CDR3: TGTGCCAGCAGCTTAGGAGGGCTAGCGGGGCTCCAAGAGACCCAGTACTTC. Drawing the rest from reference TRBV7-9 and TRBJ2-5, the complete variable domain is DTGVSQNPRHKITKRGQNVTFRCDPISEHNRLYWYRQTLGQGPEFLTYFQNEAQLEKSRLLSDRFSAERPKGSFSTLEIQRTEQGDSAMYLCASSLGGLAGLQETQYFGPGTRLLVL.

This sequence joins TRBV2 and TRBJ2-1, with D perhaps TRBD2 (7 bases). Trimming removed 8 bases from V and 4 bases from J, with 12 bases in between. The CDR3 extends over 13 amino acids. In germline, CDR1 is SNHLY, CDR2 FYNNEI. CDR3 residues: CASGGANYNEQFF. In DNA, the CDR3 is TGTGCCAGCGGGGGGGCAAATTACAATGAGCAGTTCTTC. Combining the CDR3 with reference TRBV2 and TRBJ2-1 gives the whole variable domain EPEVTQTPSHQVTQMGQEVILRCVPISNHLYFYWYRQILGQKVEFLVSFYNNEISEKSEIFDDQFSVERPDGSNFTLKIRSTKLEDSAMYFCASGGANYNEQFFGPGTRLTVL.

The chain couples TRBV28 to TRBJ1-6; 8 bases are a match to TRBD1. The CDR3 covers 12 residues. V lost 5 bases and J lost 16; bases outside the gene matches: 7. CDR1 is MDHEN, CDR2 SYDVKM, per germline. In nucleotides, the CDR3 is TGTGCCAGCAGTCCTGCGGACAGGGTACTCCACTTT. Protein product: CASSPADRVLHF.

The CDR3 region has the DNA TGTGCCAGCAGCTTAGCGCTAGCGGGAGGTCCTATCGCCTACAATGAGCAGTTCTTC. Its translation is CASSLALAGGPIAYNEQFF. This sequence joins TRBV7-8 and TRBJ2-1; TRBD2 aligns across 11 bases. The germline V gene has CDR1 SGHVS and CDR2 FQNEAQ. The CDR3 runs 19 residues. V gave up 0 bases and J gave up 2 bases; unmatched junction bases: 9.

This sequence joins TRBV10-2 and TRBJ2-7; D may be TRBD1 (6 bases). V lost 8 bases to trimming and J lost 2 bases, with 16 bases between them. The CDR3 loop spans 14 amino acids. Germline V gene lookup returns CDR1 WSHSY and CDR2 SAAADI. The CDR3 nucleotides read TGCGCCAGCCTAACTCCGGACAGACCCTACGAGCAGTACTTC. It translates to CASLTPDRPYEQYF.

The CDR3 loop is CATSSESTEAFF. The CDR3 nucleotides read TGTGCCACCAGCAGTGAGTCCACTGAAGCTTTCTTT. The rearrangement links TRBV15 to TRBJ1-1; unclear D gene. V lost 3 bases to trimming and J lost 4 bases, with 6 bases between them. Germline values: CDR1 LNHNV, CDR2 YYDKDF (reference sequence). The CDR3 spans 12 residues.

This clone was recorded only once. The J gene is TRBJ1-1, the V gene TRBV28, with D possibly matching TRBD1 (5 bases). CDR1 MDHEN and CDR2 SYDVKM come from the germline V gene. The CDR3 extends over 15 amino acids. V was clipped by 3 bases and J by 1 base, with 12 bases between them. The chain's CDR3 is CASSFPRVGNTEAFF. CDR3 nucleotide sequence: TGTGCCAGCAGTTTCCCCAGGGTAGGGAACACTGAAGCTTTCTTT.

This rearrangement joins TRBV4-1 to TRBJ2-7; a possible D gene is TRBD1 (5 bases). V dropped 4 bases and J dropped 2 bases, with 12 bases sitting between them. The CDR3 runs 14 residues. The V gene's germline CDR1 is MGHRA and CDR2 YSYEKL. This chain's CDR3 is CASSRLSDTYEQYF. In DNA form, the CDR3 reads TGCGCCAGCAGCCGACTTTCGGACACCTACGAGCAGTACTTC.

The V gene is TRBV7-9, the J gene TRBJ2-7; D unclear. Trimming left V 4 bases short and J 2 bases short, with 9 bases between. Germline-derived CDR1 and CDR2 are SEHNR and FQNEAQ (reference sequence). The CDR3 contains 13 residues. DNA for the CDR3: TGTGCCAGCAGCTCTTTTCAGACCTACGAGCAGTACTTC. Protein: CASSSFQTYEQYF.